This T cell receptor (beta chain) was recovered during a study of a mutant IDH1 vaccine in newly diagnosed glioma. As for the study in general: The treated population exhibited a male proportion of roughly 60%, a female proportion of 37.5%, and a mean age of about 40 years. Study-level findings and limits: Pseudoprogression seemed unrelated to changes in top peripheral T cell clonotypes.

Comment on this clone: What it binds is not known.

TCRdb keeps only in-frame clones here, not all; method: immunoSEQ multiplex PCR. The sample shows nearly 25,000 clones, about four fifths of them seen only once. Time point reported: week 47, end of study. With topical imiquimod, each dose of the vaccine consisted of 300 ug of mutant IDH1 20-mer peptide. Vaccination of patients was performed eight times, in weeks 1, 3, 5, 7, 11, 15, 19 and 23. In every donor, the tumor was a new WHO grade 3 or 4 IDH1-mutant, ATRX-lost astrocytoma. The receptor was isolated from a man in his forties or fifties with glioma. Some clones in this sample may be carry-over from other donors' samples. The specimen comprised PBMCs, sampled from a glioma patient whose treatment included an IDH1 peptide vaccine.

The CDR3 sequence is CASSLFAGEQETQYF. The DNA for the CDR3 is TGTGCCAGCAGTTTATTTGCGGGCGAACAAGAGACCCAGTACTTC. The rearrangement uses TRBV27 and TRBJ2-5; the D gene is possibly TRBD2 (5 bases). The germline V and J ends were trimmed by 1 base and 2 bases, with 11 bases remaining between them. Germline V CDR1 and CDR2: MNHEY, SMNVEV (reference sequence). The CDR3 extends over 15 amino acids.